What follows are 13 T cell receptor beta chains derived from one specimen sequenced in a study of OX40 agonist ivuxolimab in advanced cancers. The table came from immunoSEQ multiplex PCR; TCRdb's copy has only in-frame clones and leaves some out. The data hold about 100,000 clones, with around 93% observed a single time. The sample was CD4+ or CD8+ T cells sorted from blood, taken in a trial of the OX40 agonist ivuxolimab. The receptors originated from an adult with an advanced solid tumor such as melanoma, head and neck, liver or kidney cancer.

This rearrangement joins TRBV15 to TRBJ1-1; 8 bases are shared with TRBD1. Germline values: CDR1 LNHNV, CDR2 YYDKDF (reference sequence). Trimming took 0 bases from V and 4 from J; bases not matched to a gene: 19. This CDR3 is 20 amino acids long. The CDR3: CATSRDRGQGRLLLGTEAFF. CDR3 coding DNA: TGTGCCACCAGCAGAGATAGAGGACAGGGACGACTATTATTGGGCACTGAAGCTTTCTTT.

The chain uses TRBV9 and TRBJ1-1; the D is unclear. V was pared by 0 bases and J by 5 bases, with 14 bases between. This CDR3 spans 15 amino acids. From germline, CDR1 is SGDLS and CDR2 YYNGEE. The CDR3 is CASSVATGLWTEAFF. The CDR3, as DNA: TGTGCCAGCAGCGTAGCTACGGGTTTGTGGACTGAAGCTTTCTTT. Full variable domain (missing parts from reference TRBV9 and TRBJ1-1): DSGVTQTPKHLITATGQRVTLRCSPRSGDLSVYWYQQSLDQGLQFLIQYYNGEERAKGNILERFSAQQFPDLHSELNLSSLELGDSALYFCASSVATGLWTEAFFGQGTRLTVV.

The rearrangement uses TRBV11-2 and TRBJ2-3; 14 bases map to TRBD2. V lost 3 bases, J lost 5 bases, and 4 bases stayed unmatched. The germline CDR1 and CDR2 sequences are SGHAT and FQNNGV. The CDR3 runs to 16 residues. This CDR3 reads CASSFRLAGGGDTQYF. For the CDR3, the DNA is TGTGCCAGCAGCTTCCGACTAGCGGGAGGGGGAGATACGCAGTATTTT.

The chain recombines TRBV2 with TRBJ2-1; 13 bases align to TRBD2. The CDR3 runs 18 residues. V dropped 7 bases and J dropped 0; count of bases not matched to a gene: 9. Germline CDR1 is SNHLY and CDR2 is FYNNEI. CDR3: CASISGTSGTSSYNEQFF. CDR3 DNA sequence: TGTGCCAGCATTTCAGGGACTAGCGGGACAAGCTCCTACAATGAGCAGTTCTTC. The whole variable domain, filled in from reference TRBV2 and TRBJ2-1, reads EPEVTQTPSHQVTQMGQEVILRCVPISNHLYFYWYRQILGQKVEFLVSFYNNEISEKSEIFDDQFSVERPDGSNFTLKIRSTKLEDSAMYFCASISGTSGTSSYNEQFFGPGTRLTVL.

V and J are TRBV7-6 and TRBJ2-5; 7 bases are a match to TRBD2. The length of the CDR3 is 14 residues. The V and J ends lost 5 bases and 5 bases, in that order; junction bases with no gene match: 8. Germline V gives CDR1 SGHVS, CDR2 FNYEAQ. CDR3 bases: TGTGCCAGCAGCCCCCGCGGGAGCGGGGAGACCCAGTACTTC. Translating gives CASSPRGSGETQYF.

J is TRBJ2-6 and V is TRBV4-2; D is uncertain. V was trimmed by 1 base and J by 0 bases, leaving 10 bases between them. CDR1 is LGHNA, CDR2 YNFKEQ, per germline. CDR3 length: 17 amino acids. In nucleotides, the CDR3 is TGTGCCAGCAGCCAAGGGTCAGGAAACTCTGGGGCCAACGTCCTGACTTTC. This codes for CASSQGSGNSGANVLTF.

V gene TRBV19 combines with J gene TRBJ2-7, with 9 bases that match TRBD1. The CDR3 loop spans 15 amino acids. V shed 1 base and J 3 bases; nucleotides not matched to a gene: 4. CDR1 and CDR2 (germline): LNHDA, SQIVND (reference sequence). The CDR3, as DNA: TGTGCCAGTAGTATAGCTACAGGGGGCGGCTACGAGCAGTACTTC. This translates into CASSIATGGGYEQYF.

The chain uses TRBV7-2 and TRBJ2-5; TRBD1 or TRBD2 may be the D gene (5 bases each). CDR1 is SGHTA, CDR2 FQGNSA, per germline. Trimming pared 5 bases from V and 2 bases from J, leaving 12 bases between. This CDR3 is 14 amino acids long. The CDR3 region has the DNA TGTGCCAGCAGCACCTCGTGGGGGCAAGAGACCCAGTACTTC. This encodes CASSTSWGQETQYF.

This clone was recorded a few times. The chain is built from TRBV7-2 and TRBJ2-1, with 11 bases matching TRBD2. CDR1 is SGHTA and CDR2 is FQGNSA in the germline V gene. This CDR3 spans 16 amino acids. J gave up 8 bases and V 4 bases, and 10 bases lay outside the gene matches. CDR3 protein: CASSSDSGRVGDEQFF. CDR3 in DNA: TGTGCCAGCAGCTCGGATAGCGGGAGGGTCGGGGATGAGCAGTTCTTC.

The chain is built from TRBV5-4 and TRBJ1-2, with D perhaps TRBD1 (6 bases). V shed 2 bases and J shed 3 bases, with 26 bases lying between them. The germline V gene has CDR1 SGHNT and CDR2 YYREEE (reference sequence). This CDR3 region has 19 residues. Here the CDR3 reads CASSLTREYERRGDYGYTF. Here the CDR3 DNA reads TGTGCCAGCAGCTTAACTCGGGAGTACGAGCGCAGGGGTGACTATGGCTACACCTTC.

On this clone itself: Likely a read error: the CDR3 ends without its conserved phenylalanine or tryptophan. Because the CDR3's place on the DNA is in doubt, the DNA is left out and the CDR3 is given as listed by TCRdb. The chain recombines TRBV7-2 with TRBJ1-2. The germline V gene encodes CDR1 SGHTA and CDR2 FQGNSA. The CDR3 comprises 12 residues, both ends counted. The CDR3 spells CASSPGRLHPTL.

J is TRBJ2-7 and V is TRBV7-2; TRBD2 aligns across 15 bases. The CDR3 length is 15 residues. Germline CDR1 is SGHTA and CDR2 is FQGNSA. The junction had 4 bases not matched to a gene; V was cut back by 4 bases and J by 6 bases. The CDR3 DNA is TGTGCCAGCAGCTCTGGACTAGCGGGAGGGTTCGAGCAGTACTTC. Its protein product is CASSSGLAGGFEQYF.

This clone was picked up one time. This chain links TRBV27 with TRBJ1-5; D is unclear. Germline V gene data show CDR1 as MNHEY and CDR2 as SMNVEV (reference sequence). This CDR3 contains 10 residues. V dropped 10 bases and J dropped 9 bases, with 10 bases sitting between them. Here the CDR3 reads CATVHLPQHF. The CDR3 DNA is TGTGCCACTGTACACTTGCCCCAGCATTTT.